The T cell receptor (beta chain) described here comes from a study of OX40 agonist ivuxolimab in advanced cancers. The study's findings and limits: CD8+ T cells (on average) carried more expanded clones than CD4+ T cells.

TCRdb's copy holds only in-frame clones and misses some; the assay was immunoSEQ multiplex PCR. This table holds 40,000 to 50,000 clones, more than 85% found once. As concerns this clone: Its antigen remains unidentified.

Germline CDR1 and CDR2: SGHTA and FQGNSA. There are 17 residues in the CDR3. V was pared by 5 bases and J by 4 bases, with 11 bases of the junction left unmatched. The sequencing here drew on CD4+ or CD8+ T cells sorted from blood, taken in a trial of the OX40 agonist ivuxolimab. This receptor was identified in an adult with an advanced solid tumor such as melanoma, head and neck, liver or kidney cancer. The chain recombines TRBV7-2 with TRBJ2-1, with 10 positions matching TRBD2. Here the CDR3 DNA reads TGTGCCAGCAGCGCGTACCCCGGGACTAGCGCGTACAATGAGCAGTTCTTC. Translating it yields CASSAYPGTSAYNEQFF. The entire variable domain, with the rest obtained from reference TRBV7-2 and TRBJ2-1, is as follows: GAGVSQSPSNKVTEKGKDVELRCDPISGHTALYWYRQSLGQGLEFLIYFQGNSAPDKSGLPSDRFSAERTGGSVSTLTIQRTQQEDSAVYLCASSAYPGTSAYNEQFFGPGTRLTVL.